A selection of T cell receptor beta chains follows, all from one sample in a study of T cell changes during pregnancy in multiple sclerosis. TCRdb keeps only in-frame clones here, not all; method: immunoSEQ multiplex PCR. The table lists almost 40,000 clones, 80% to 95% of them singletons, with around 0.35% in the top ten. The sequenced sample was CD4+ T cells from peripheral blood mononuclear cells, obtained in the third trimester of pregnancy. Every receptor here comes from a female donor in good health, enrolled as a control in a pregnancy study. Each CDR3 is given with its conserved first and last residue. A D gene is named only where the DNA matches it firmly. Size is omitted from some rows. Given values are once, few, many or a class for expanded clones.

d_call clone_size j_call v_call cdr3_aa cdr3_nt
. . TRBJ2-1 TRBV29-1 CSVAASYNEQFF TGCAGCGTCGCGGCATCTTACAATGAGCAGTTCTTC
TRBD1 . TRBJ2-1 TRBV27 CASSFYPRTGGGNEQFF TGTGCCAGCAGTTTTTACCCGCGGACAGGGGGGGGCAATGAGCAGTTCTTC
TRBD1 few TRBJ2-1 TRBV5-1 CASSIGEQGARNEQFF TGCGCCAGCAGCATTGGGGAACAGGGGGCGCGCAATGAGCAGTTCTTC
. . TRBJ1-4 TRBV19 CASSMAGDFGKLFF TGTGCCAGTAGTATGGCGGGGGATTTTGGAAAACTGTTTTTT
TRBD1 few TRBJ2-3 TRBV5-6 CASARDRANTQYF TGTGCCAGCGCGCGGGACAGGGCAAATACGCAGTATTTT
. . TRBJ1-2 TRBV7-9 CASSLEGWGGNGYTF TGTGCCAGCAGCTTAGAGGGCTGGGGCGGTAATGGCTACACCTTC
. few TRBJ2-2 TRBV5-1 CASSFSTGELFF TGCGCCAGCAGCTTTTCAACCGGGGAGCTGTTTTTT
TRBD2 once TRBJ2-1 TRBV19 CASSMLAGGPTNEQFF TGTGCCAGTAGTATGCTAGCGGGGGGCCCCACCAATGAGCAGTTCTTC
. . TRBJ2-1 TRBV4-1 CASSQGRGTLDEQFF TGCGCCAGCAGCCAAGGACGGGGAACATTGGATGAGCAGTTCTTC
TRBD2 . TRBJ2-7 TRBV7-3 CASSLSGLALNEQYF TGTGCCAGCAGCTTAAGTGGACTAGCTCTAAACGAGCAGTACTTC
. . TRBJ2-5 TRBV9 CASSPTGLGAQYF TGTGCCAGCAGCCCGACTGGACTCGGGGCCCAGTACTTC
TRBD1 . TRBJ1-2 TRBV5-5 CASSFWTGDGYTF TGTGCCAGCAGCTTCTGGACAGGCGATGGCTACACCTTC
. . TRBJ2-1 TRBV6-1 CASSGLAGIQGNNEQFF TGTGCCAGCAGTGGACTAGCAGGAATTCAGGGGAACAATGAGCAGTTCTTC
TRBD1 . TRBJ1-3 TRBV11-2 CASSLRGQVSGNTIYF TGTGCCAGCAGCCTAAGGGGGCAAGTCTCTGGAAACACCATATATTTT
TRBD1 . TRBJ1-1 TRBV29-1 CSVPGQGAAEAFF TGCAGCGTTCCGGGACAGGGTGCCGCTGAAGCTTTCTTT
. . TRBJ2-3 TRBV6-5 CASRRQDLKAQYF TGTGCCAGCAGGCGGCAGGACTTGAAAGCGCAGTATTTT
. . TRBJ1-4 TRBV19 CASSIGATAEKLFF TGTGCCAGTAGTATAGGGGCGACGGCTGAAAAACTGTTTTTT
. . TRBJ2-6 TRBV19 CASSRDSGANVLTF TGTGCCAGTAGCCGAGACTCTGGGGCCAACGTCCTGACTTTC
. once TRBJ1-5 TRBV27 CATGRDSYQPQHF TGTGCCACGGGCAGGGATTCTTATCAGCCCCAGCATTTT
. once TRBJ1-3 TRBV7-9 CASSLDGSSGNTIYF TGTGCCAGCAGCCTAGATGGGAGCTCTGGAAACACCATATATTTT
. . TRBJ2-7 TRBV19 CASSILSNYEQYF TGTGCCAGTAGTATTCTGAGCAACTACGAGCAGTACTTC
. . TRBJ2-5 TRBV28 CASSLYPARRVEGRTQYF TGTGCCAGCAGTTTATACCCTGCAAGGCGGGTGGAGGGCAGGACCCAGTACTTC
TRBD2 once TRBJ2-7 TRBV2 CASSGTSGSYEQYF TGTGCCAGCAGTGGGACTAGCGGATCCTACGAGCAGTACTTC
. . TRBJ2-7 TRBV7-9 CASSENYEQYF TGTGCCAGCAGTGAGAACTACGAGCAGTACTTC
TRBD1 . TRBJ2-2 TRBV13 CASSSQGVPGELFF TGTGCCAGCAGCTCGCAGGGGGTCCCCGGGGAGCTGTTTTTT
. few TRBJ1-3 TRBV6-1 CASSRDGGKGNTIYF TGTGCCAGCAGTCGGGATGGGGGGAAGGGAAACACCATATATTTT
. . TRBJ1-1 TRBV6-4 CASSALEDTEAFF TGTGCCAGCAGTGCCCTGGAGGACACTGAAGCTTTCTTT
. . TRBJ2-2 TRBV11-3 CASSSGFTGELFF TGTGCCAGCAGCTCGGGATTCACCGGGGAGCTGTTTTTT
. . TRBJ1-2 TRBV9 CASSVDRDYGYTF TGTGCCAGCAGCGTAGACAGGGACTATGGCTACACCTTC
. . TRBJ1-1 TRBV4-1 CASSLQSEGSGTEAFF TGCGCCAGCAGCCTCCAGAGCGAAGGGTCGGGAACTGAAGCTTTCTTT
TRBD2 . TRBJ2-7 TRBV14 CASSQTGTSGEQYF TGTGCCAGCAGCCAAACTGGGACTAGCGGCGAGCAGTACTTC
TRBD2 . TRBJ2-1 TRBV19 CASSIAGGPRNEQFF TGTGCCAGTAGTATAGCGGGAGGGCCAAGGAATGAGCAGTTCTTC
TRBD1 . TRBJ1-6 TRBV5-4 CASSLDPAGGNSPLHF TGTGCCAGCAGCTTGGATCCCGCAGGGGGCAATTCACCCCTCCACTTT
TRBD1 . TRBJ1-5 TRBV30 CAWSRQGWNGNQPQHF TGTGCCTGGAGTCGACAGGGATGGAACGGCAATCAGCCCCAGCATTTT
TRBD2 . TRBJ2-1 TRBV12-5 CASGLVLAGGVNEQFF TGTGCTAGTGGTTTGGTACTAGCGGGGGGTGTGAATGAGCAGTTCTTC
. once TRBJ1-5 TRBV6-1 CASSGSRGNQPQHF TGTGCCAGCAGTGGGTCCAGGGGCAATCAGCCCCAGCATTTT
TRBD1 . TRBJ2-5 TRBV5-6 CASSLPRTGTGTGETQYF TGTGCCAGCAGCTTGCCCCGAACCGGGACAGGGACGGGGGAGACCCAGTACTTC
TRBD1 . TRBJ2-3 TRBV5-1 CASSFRGFSTDTQYF TGCGCCAGCAGCTTCAGGGGGTTCAGCACAGATACGCAGTATTTT
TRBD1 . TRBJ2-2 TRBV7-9 CASRPAGQGNTGELFF TGTGCCAGCAGACCCGCGGGACAGGGGAACACCGGGGAGCTGTTTTTT
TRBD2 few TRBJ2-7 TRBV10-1 CASSDPAGGSYEQYF TGCGCCAGCAGTGATCCAGCGGGGGGGTCCTACGAGCAGTACTTC
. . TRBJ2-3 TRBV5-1 CASSFIPSTDTQYF TGCGCCAGCAGCTTCATTCCAAGCACAGATACGCAGTATTTT
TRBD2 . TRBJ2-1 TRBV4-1 CASSPSGRAPNEQFF TGCGCCAGCAGCCCTAGCGGGAGGGCCCCGAATGAGCAGTTCTTC
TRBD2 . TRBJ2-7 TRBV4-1 CASSHTGGYEQYF TGCGCCAGCAGCCATACGGGAGGCTACGAGCAGTACTTC
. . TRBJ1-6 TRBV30 CAGQSLNNSPLHF TGTGCCGGACAAAGCCTAAATAATTCACCCCTCCACTTT
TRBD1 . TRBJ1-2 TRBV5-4 CASSLGGSRGYTF TGTGCCAGCAGCTTAGGGGGCTCTCGTGGCTACACCTTC
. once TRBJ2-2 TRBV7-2 CASSLRQPTGELFF TGTGCCAGCAGCTTAAGACAGCCCACCGGGGAGCTGTTTTTT
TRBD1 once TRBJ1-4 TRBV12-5 CASGLGQGAEKLFF TGTGCTAGTGGTTTGGGACAGGGGGCTGAAAAACTGTTTTTT
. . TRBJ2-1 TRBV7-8 CASSQTGTFNEQFF TGTGCCAGCAGCCAAACCGGGACTTTCAATGAGCAGTTCTTC
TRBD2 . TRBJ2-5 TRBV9 CASSQALAGGRGLGETQYF TGTGCCAGCAGCCAGGCGTTGGCGGGAGGGCGTGGATTGGGAGAGACCCAGTACTTC
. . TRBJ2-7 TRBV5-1 CASSPSQDSNSYEQYF TGCGCCAGCAGCCCTAGTCAGGACTCAAACTCCTACGAGCAGTACTTC
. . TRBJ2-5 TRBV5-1 CASSPATRQETQYF TGCGCCAGCAGCCCGGCGACACGTCAAGAGACCCAGTACTTC
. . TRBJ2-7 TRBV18 CASSPRYLGEPYEQYF TGTGCCAGCTCACCACGGTATCTGGGAGAACCCTACGAGCAGTACTTC
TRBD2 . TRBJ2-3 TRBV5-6 CASSLRVAGGPDTQYF TGTGCCAGCAGCTTGAGAGTAGCGGGGGGGCCGGATACGCAGTATTTT